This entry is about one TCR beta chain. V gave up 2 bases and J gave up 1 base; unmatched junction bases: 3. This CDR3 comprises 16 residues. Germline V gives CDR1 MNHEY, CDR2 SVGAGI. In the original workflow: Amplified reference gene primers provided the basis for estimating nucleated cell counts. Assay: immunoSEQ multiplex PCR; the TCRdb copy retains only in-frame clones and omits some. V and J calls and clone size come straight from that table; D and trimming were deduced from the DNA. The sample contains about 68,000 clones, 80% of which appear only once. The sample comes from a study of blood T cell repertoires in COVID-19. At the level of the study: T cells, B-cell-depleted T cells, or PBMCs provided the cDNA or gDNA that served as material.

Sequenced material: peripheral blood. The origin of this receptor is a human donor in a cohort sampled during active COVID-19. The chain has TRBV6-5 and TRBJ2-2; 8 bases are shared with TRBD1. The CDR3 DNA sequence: TGTGCCAGCAGTTACCTAGGACAGGGGAACACCGGGGAGCTGTTTTTT. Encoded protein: CASSYLGQGNTGELFF.